What follows is one T cell receptor (beta chain) and its context. This receptor's antigen is unknown. No base quality information exists; no much larger clone differs at one position. The data stem from a study of shared clonotypes between healthy human individuals (dated by TCRdb to about 2020). Background on the whole study: A couple of women and a few men aged 18 to 49 years were included in the cohort. To increase sequencing depth and limit assay-specific biases, different laboratories used diverse techniques to prepare libraries and sequence TCR repertoires. Per donor, three plates each were used for CD4 naive and CD4 memory, two for CD8 naive, and one for CD8 memory. To estimate repertoire size and how much clonotype sharing occurs between individuals, the study deeply sequenced the blood TCR repertoires of a handful of healthy adults. Each donor's leukapheresis produced roughly between roughly 0.85 and 9.5 billion PBMCs. Overall study outcomes, separate from this receptor: Because the study included only a small number of donors, the genetic and exposure-history diversity represented was limited. Incomplete sequencing was indicated by rarefaction of sorted-subset datasets, despite the large sequencing depth. When four donors were compared, the shared fraction of clonotypes was 5% to 6.5% for naive CD4, roughly 3.3% for naive CD8, more than 2% for memory CD4, and less than 0.5% for memory CD8. Pairwise subsampling led to the expectation that sequencing depth would affect the degree of clonotype sharing among donors. Compared with non-shared clonotypes, clonotypes shared by all four sorted-subset donors had higher generation probabilities. Sampling was restricted to blood, and TCR repertoires in tissues likely differ from the TCR repertoires found in blood. Larger estimated clonotype richness was generally found for naive subsets than for memory subsets.

Using the deep immunoSEQ assay, TCR CDR3 regions were amplified from genomic DNA by multiplex PCR. For each cell subset, the extracted genomic DNA was distributed evenly across all wells of several immunoSEQ 96-well plates, and each plate served as one replicate. For sorted subsets, around 0.2 ug of genomic DNA, equivalent to 30,000 or so T cell genomes, went into each replicate PCR. The purified libraries were quantified using a Qubit 3.0 fluorometer, sized with a Bioanalyzer 2100, and then quantified again using the KAPA Library Quantification kit. Each immunoSEQ 96-well plate was sequenced on its own single-read 150-cycle Illumina NextSeq 550 flow cell. As for the original processing: The immunoSEQ output contained only junctional sequences without quality scores, so filtering could not match that applied to full-length reads. Sequences were annotated with PyIR, a Python wrapper for IgBLAST v1.9, using IMGT germline references to assign V/J genes and CDR3. Reads with weak V/J assignments (E-value above 1e-6), missing CDR3, stop codons, out-of-frame junctions, or ambiguous translated residues were removed. A V3J clonotype was defined by an identical inferred V gene, J gene, and CDR3 amino acid sequence. Percentage overlap between repertoires was calculated by dividing the number of shared unique clonotypes by the size of the smaller repertoire. RTK rarefaction, the Chao1 estimator, and Recon v2.1 estimates of unobserved clonotypes were used to assess repertoire richness. OLGA was used to compute generation probabilities for all TCRbeta clonotypes that the gDNA method yielded from a handful of donors. In its TCRdb copy, this immuneACCESS table keeps in-frame sequences only and misses some clones. Where compared with another copy, unresolved V genes explain less than half of these, and the others have no known cause. The V and J calls and clone size come from that table; D and trimming were worked out from the DNA. Across this sample there are more than 400,000 clones, with 90% to 97% seen only once. The biggest ten clones account for approximately 0.06% of the sample.

Donors were healthy HIV-negative adults with no recently reported acute infections or vaccinations. Every donor was a Caucasian adult living in Nashville, Tennessee, USA. CD4+ T cells were enriched through magnetic negative selection, after which naive cells were positively selected on CD45RA and the remaining negative fraction served as the memory subset. After blood collection by leukapheresis, PBMCs were isolated using Ficoll-Histopaque density gradient centrifugation and then cryopreserved in the vapor phase of liquid nitrogen. Analytical flow cytometry was used to check the purity and quantity of each magnetically sorted T cell population. Genomic DNA was isolated from every sorted fraction and measured by UV absorbance on a Nanodrop 2000c. The specimen sequenced was naive CD4+ T cells sorted from blood. The cell subset or site label on this specimen signifies: CD45RA+ positively selected. The TCR comes from a woman aged 25-40 years in good health.

The DNA sequence is as follows: TGTGCCAGCAGCTTAGATGCGGAGGAGACCCAGTACTTC. It codes for CASSLDAEETQYF. This chain joins TRBV11-3 to TRBJ2-5, with the D gene not clear enough to name. Measured from the cysteine to the phenylalanine, the CDR3 is 13 residues long. Of all the DNA, just the CDR3 is kept, 39 bases in frame from base 1. V lost 0 bases and J lost 5 bases; the stretch between them is 7 bases long. In the germline V gene, CDR1 corresponds to SGHNT and CDR2 to YENEEA.